The 4 T cell receptor beta chains below were found in one sample sequenced in a study of T cells after yellow fever vaccination. TCRdb called the 5' RACE reads again in MiXCR, with one record for every CDR3 protein. The table records 95,000 to 100,000 distinct CDR3 sequences, about 6% of them present only once. The sequences come from CD8+ T cells sorted from PBMCs, collected 10 days after the yellow fever booster vaccination. All receptors derive from a man aged 18 to 30 who received the YFV17D yellow fever vaccine.

In its sample, this clonotype was seen a few times. The chain links TRBV7-3 to TRBJ1-1, with D tentatively TRBD1 (6 bases). Between the trimmed V and J ends, which lost 0 bases and 7 bases, there was a span of 9 bases. This CDR3 contains 13 residues. Germline CDR1 reads SGHTA; CDR2 reads FQGTGA. The CDR3 nucleotides read TGTGCCAGCAGCTTAACTAGGACAGATGAAGCTTTCTTT. This sequence encodes CASSLTRTDEAFF.

The J gene is TRBJ1-1, the V gene TRBV5-1; 8 nucleotides align to TRBD1. The CDR3 loop spans 15 amino acids. Losses at the gene ends were 4 bases for V and 3 bases for J; bases not matched to a gene: 8. Germline values: CDR1 SGHRS, CDR2 YFSETQ. The CDR3 loop reads CASSRDRGLHTEAFF. The CDR3 nucleotides are TGCGCCAGCAGCCGTGACAGGGGTCTGCACACTGAAGCTTTCTTT.

This clonotype was counted many times. V is TRBV7-9 and J is TRBJ2-3; 9 bases are shared with TRBD2. Germline V gene sequence: CDR1 SEHNR, CDR2 FQNEAQ (reference sequence). Losses at the gene ends were 5 bases for V and 2 bases for J; bases not matched to a gene: 5. The CDR3 runs to 15 residues. In nucleotides, the CDR3 is TGTGCCAGCAGCGTCCTAGCGGGGAACACAGATACGCAGTATTTT. This sequence encodes CASSVLAGNTDTQYF.

Ten or more counts support this clonotype. In nucleotides, the CDR3 is TGTGCCAGCAGCCGAGGGGCGGGCAGAGGCAAAAACATTCAGTACTTC. Translating gives CASSRGAGRGKNIQYF. The chain couples TRBV5-5 to TRBJ2-4, with D perhaps being TRBD1 or TRBD2 (5 bases each). This CDR3 comprises 16 residues. Trimming stripped 4 bases from V and 3 bases from J, with 17 bases between. Germline loops: CDR1 SGHKS, CDR2 YYEKEE (reference sequence).